Presented here are 16 T cell receptor beta chains from one specimen sequenced in a study of blood T cell repertoires in COVID-19 (dated by TCRdb to 2020 to 2021). Libraries were prepared through the immunoSEQ multiplex PCR assay. TCRdb limited this immuneACCESS table to in-frame rearrangements with V and J called. A share of clones is missing; checked studies link under half to unresolved V genes, and the rest is unexplained. In this sample the table shows over 75,000 clones, about 90% of which occur a single time. The top ten constitute roughly 1.5% of the sample. Sequenced input: peripheral blood. These receptors were collected from a human donor with active COVID-19. The donor label of this sample is uncertain.

The chain combines TRBV28 with TRBJ2-7; TRBD1 aligns across 7 bases. The V segment lost 10 bases and the J segment 9 bases; nucleotides outside the gene matches: 15. Germline V gene sequence: CDR1 MDHEN, CDR2 SYDVKM. The length of the CDR3 is 13 residues. The DNA of the CDR3 is TGTGCCACCGCCGGGACAGTTTCTAACGCGCAGTACTTC. It yields the protein CATAGTVSNAQYF.

This clone is a singleton in its sample. The V gene is TRBV4-2, the J gene TRBJ1-4, with 9 nucleotides matching TRBD1. The CDR3 sequence is 16 residues long. Germline V gene sequence: CDR1 LGHNA, CDR2 YNFKEQ. V was clipped by 4 bases and J by 6 bases; unmatched bases: 9. The CDR3 sequence is CASSPNPGTGYEKLFF. The CDR3 nucleotides are TGTGCCAGCAGCCCCAATCCCGGGACAGGGTATGAAAAACTGTTTTTT.

V usage is TRBV18 and J usage is TRBJ2-5; D possibly corresponds to TRBD1 (6 bases). This CDR3 spans 13 amino acids. Germline V gene sequence: CDR1 KGHSH, CDR2 LQKENI. V lost 3 bases to trimming and J lost 4 bases, with 9 bases between them. This CDR3 is CASSPSRGETQYF. DNA for the CDR3: TGTGCCAGCTCACCCTCCAGGGGAGAGACCCAGTACTTC.

This clone has only one observation. The chain is built from TRBV5-5 and TRBJ1-3, with 8 bases matching TRBD1. Trimming cost V 3 bases and J 4 bases; bases outside gene matches: 6. Germline V gives CDR1 SGHKS, CDR2 YYEKEE (reference sequence). This CDR3 comprises 15 residues. In DNA, the CDR3 is TGTGCCAGCAGCTCAGGGGGCGCGGTGGGAAACACCATATATTTT. This sequence encodes CASSSGGAVGNTIYF.

This chain connects TRBV12-5 to TRBJ2-7; TRBD2 matches at 10 bases. Trimming took 5 bases from V and 5 from J; bases not matched to a gene: 6. This CDR3 is 14 amino acids long. Germline loops: CDR1 LGHNT, CDR2 FRNRAP. The CDR3 loop is CASGPGLAYDEQYF. The CDR3 DNA is TGTGCTAGTGGTCCGGGACTAGCGTATGACGAGCAGTACTTC.

This clone was detected only a few times. The J gene is TRBJ1-1, the V gene TRBV15, with D perhaps matching TRBD1 (5 bases). Germline V gives CDR1 LNHNV, CDR2 YYDKDF (reference sequence). This CDR3 is 17 amino acids long. Trimming stripped 1 base from V and 1 base from J, with 16 bases between. CDR3 nucleotides: TGTGCCACCAGCAGAGGTTCCTTAGGGGTGGGGAACACTGAAGCTTTCTTT. Its protein product is CATSRGSLGVGNTEAFF.

The chain uses TRBV7-2 and TRBJ1-2, with 8 bases that match TRBD1. This CDR3 has 14 amino acids. V dropped 5 bases and J dropped 5; count of bases not matched to a gene: 7. Germline V lookup: CDR1 SGHTA, CDR2 FQGNSA. The CDR3 here is CASSQRDRTYGYTF. The CDR3 DNA follows: TGTGCCAGCAGCCAAAGGGACAGGACGTATGGCTACACCTTC.

The chain is built from TRBV28 and TRBJ2-1; no definite D call. Germline loops: CDR1 MDHEN, CDR2 SYDVKM. This CDR3 is 12 amino acids long. In DNA form, the CDR3 reads TGTGCAACCAGCAGGAAAGCTATGAGGCAGTTCTTC. This encodes CATSRKAMRQFF.

The CDR3: CASSRERQGVDIQYF. The CDR3 bases are TGCGCCAGCAGCCGAGAAAGACAGGGGGTAGACATTCAGTACTTC. The rearrangement links TRBV4-3 to TRBJ2-4; TRBD1 matches 9 bases. CDR1 and CDR2 from the germline V gene are LGHNA and YSLEER. V shed 4 bases and J 8 bases; nucleotides not matched to a gene: 9. CDR3 length: 15 amino acids.

This chain joins TRBV6-5 and TRBJ2-5; 7 positions match TRBD1. The CDR3 is 15 residues long. Trimming took 6 bases from V and 2 from J; bases not matched to a gene: 9. The germline V gene has CDR1 MNHEY and CDR2 SVGAGI. The CDR3 DNA is TGTGCCAGCAGACCCGGGACAGCCGTACAAGAGACCCAGTACTTC. Its translation is CASRPGTAVQETQYF.

The rearrangement joins TRBV13 to TRBJ2-2; 14 bases agree with TRBD2. Germline assignment: CDR1 PRHDT and CDR2 FYEKMQ (reference sequence). Germline trimming cut 5 bases from V and 4 bases from J; bases unmatched to any gene: 6. This CDR3 is built from 17 residues. The CDR3 sequence: CASSKRLAGGLTGELFF. CDR3 DNA: TGTGCCAGCAGCAAAAGACTAGCGGGGGGGCTCACCGGGGAGCTGTTTTTT.

This sequence joins TRBV6-5 and TRBJ2-1; weak D call: TRBD2 (6 bases). The V end was cut by 0 bases, the J end by 6 bases, with 12 bases between. The CDR3 has 15 residues. Germline-derived CDR1 and CDR2 are MNHEY and SVGAGI. CDR3 amino acids: CASSYSGLRVNEQFF. In DNA, the CDR3 is TGTGCCAGCAGTTACTCCGGACTAAGGGTCAATGAGCAGTTCTTC.

The V and J genes are TRBV27 and TRBJ2-2; D ambiguous. Trimming shortened V by 2 bases and J by 1 base, and 5 bases separated the two germline ends. The CDR3 contains 14 residues. Germline V gene lookup returns CDR1 MNHEY and CDR2 SMNVEV (reference sequence). DNA for the CDR3: TGTGCCAGCAGTTTACCAGAGAACACCGGGGAGCTGTTTTTT. It translates to CASSLPENTGELFF.

This sequence joins TRBV6-5 and TRBJ1-5; TRBD1 aligns across 8 bases. Germline V gives CDR1 MNHEY, CDR2 SVGAGI. V dropped 5 bases and J dropped 7; count of bases not matched to a gene: 10. This CDR3 has 15 residues. The CDR3 DNA follows: TGTGCCAGCAGTCCCGGGACAGGCTTTGGGCAGCCCCAGCATTTT. This sequence encodes CASSPGTGFGQPQHF.

The chain recombines TRBV7-2 with TRBJ2-1; D unresolved. CDR1 and CDR2 from the germline V gene are SGHTA and FQGNSA. This CDR3 comprises 16 residues. Trimming stripped 8 bases from V and 6 bases from J, with 23 bases between. This CDR3 reads CASGHETSGLGNEQFF. As DNA, the CDR3 is TGTGCCAGCGGCCATGAGACCAGTGGGCTTGGCAATGAGCAGTTCTTC.

The V and J genes are TRBV4-1 and TRBJ2-5; D may be TRBD1 (5 bases). CDR3 length: 14 amino acids. With 0 bases removed from V and 5 bases from J, the gap between germline ends came to 10 bases. From germline, CDR1 is MGHRA and CDR2 YSYEKL. The CDR3 spells CASSQDGRVETQYF. In nucleotides, the CDR3 is TGCGCCAGCAGCCAAGATGGCAGGGTGGAGACCCAGTACTTC.